This T cell receptor (beta chain) came from a study of blood T cells in healthy people across ages. Primed by a sample-barcoded 5' primer and a J-beta primer mix, a second PCR proceeded for 7 to 11 cycles. TCRdb itself ran the 5' RACE reads through MiXCR, one entry per CDR3 protein. The sample has around 1,900,000 distinct CDR3 sequences, roughly two fifths seen once. This clonotype was seen more than once but under ten times. The sequencing input was blood. The TCR was taken from a human donor in good health.

The CDR3 sequence is CASSLAQGTLSTDTQYF. Written as DNA, the CDR3 is TGTGCCAGCAGCTTAGCTCAGGGGACCCTTAGCACAGATACGCAGTATTTT. This chain uses TRBV7-2 with TRBJ2-3, with TRBD1 as a possible D gene (6 bases). The CDR3 spans 17 residues. In germline, CDR1 is SGHTA, CDR2 FQGNSA. V gave up 0 bases and J gave up 0 bases, with 13 bases separating them.